Listed below are T cell receptor beta chains from one sample, sequenced in a study of blood T cell repertoires in COVID-19. This table comes from immunoSEQ multiplex PCR, and its TCRdb copy is limited to in-frame clones, with some not included. The sample yields over 150,000 clones, 80% to 85% seen once. Sequenced material: peripheral blood. The receptors come from a woman aged 40 to 55 with COVID-19, enrolled during active disease. The CDR3 runs from the conserved cysteine through the conserved F or W. A D gene is named only where the DNA matches it firmly. Expanded clones get a size class; other rows say once, few or many, or leave the size out.

CDR3 DNA: TGTGCCAGCATGCAAATTAGGAGGGCAACGACCTCCTACGAGCAGTACTTC
CDR3 protein: CASMQIRRATTSYEQYF
V gene: TRBV28
clone size: -
D gene: -
J gene: TRBJ2-7

CDR3 DNA: TGCAGCGGCGGAGAGGGGGTGGGGCAGTACTTC
CDR3 protein: CSGGEGVGQYF
V gene: TRBV29-1
clone size: -
D gene: -
J gene: TRBJ2-7

CDR3 DNA: TGTGCCAGCAGCCAAGATCAGGGGACTAGCGGGGTAAATGAGCAGTTCTTC
CDR3 protein: CASSQDQGTSGVNEQFF
V gene: TRBV4-2
clone size: -
D gene: TRBD2
J gene: TRBJ2-1

CDR3 DNA: TGCGCCAGCGGGACAGGGTATGGCTACACCTTC
CDR3 protein: CASGTGYGYTF
V gene: TRBV10-1
clone size: -
D gene: TRBD1
J gene: TRBJ1-2

CDR3 DNA: TGTGCCAGCAGTGAACTACAGGACGGTGAAGCTTTCTTT
CDR3 protein: CASSELQDGEAFF
V gene: TRBV25-1
clone size: -
D gene: -
J gene: TRBJ1-1

CDR3 DNA: TGTGCCAGCAGTTACTCGACGGGGTTTGGGAACACTGAAGCTTTCTTT
CDR3 protein: CASSYSTGFGNTEAFF
V gene: TRBV6-5
clone size: -
D gene: -
J gene: TRBJ1-1

CDR3 DNA: TGTGCCAGCAGTTACCCTACAGGGTTTGCGGGCTACACCTTC
CDR3 protein: CASSYPTGFAGYTF
V gene: TRBV6-6
clone size: many
D gene: -
J gene: TRBJ1-2

CDR3 DNA: TGTGCCAGCAGCGTAGGTCAAAGCCCGTGGGGGGCCCTCCACTTT
CDR3 protein: CASSVGQSPWGALHF
V gene: TRBV9
clone size: -
D gene: -
J gene: TRBJ1-6

CDR3 DNA: TGTGCCAGTAGTACCCGAAAGGGACAGGGTTATGGCTACACCTTC
CDR3 protein: CASSTRKGQGYGYTF
V gene: TRBV19
clone size: -
D gene: TRBD1
J gene: TRBJ1-2

CDR3 DNA: TGCAGCGTTTCTAGCGGGGGGGGTCGCACCGGGGAGCTGTTTTTT
CDR3 protein: CSVSSGGGRTGELFF
V gene: TRBV29-1
clone size: -
D gene: TRBD2
J gene: TRBJ2-2

CDR3 DNA: TGTGCTAGTGGTTTGGGGACTAGCGGGGTGGGCGAGCAGTACTTC
CDR3 protein: CASGLGTSGVGEQYF
V gene: TRBV12-5
clone size: -
D gene: TRBD2
J gene: TRBJ2-7

CDR3 DNA: TGTGCCAGCAGTGGCCCCCCTCTAGCGGCCCTCTCCTACAATGAGCAGTTCTTC
CDR3 protein: CASSGPPLAALSYNEQFF
V gene: TRBV6-4
clone size: once
D gene: TRBD2
J gene: TRBJ2-1

CDR3 DNA: TGTGCCAGCAGCTTGTCCCAGGGGAACACTGAAGCTTTCTTT
CDR3 protein: CASSLSQGNTEAFF
V gene: TRBV5-5
clone size: -
D gene: -
J gene: TRBJ1-1

CDR3 DNA: TGTGCCAGCAGCTTAGCGCTAATAGGCGGGAGGGTAGGCTACGAGCAGTACTTC
CDR3 protein: CASSLALIGGRVGYEQYF
V gene: TRBV7-8
clone size: -
D gene: TRBD2
J gene: TRBJ2-7

CDR3 DNA: TGTGCCAGCACCATGACAGGGGGCAATGGCTACACCTTC
CDR3 protein: CASTMTGGNGYTF
V gene: TRBV6-5
clone size: -
D gene: TRBD1
J gene: TRBJ1-2

CDR3 DNA: TGTGCCAGCAGTGACACGGTCCGTAACTATGGCTACACCTTC
CDR3 protein: CASSDTVRNYGYTF
V gene: TRBV6-1
clone size: -
D gene: -
J gene: TRBJ1-2

CDR3 DNA: TGTGCCAGCAGCCAAGATCCCAGGGGGGACACCGGGGAGCTGTTTTTT
CDR3 protein: CASSQDPRGDTGELFF
V gene: TRBV14
clone size: -
D gene: -
J gene: TRBJ2-2

CDR3 DNA: TGTGCCATCAGTGTTCAGACAGGGAACTATGGCTACACCTTC
CDR3 protein: CAISVQTGNYGYTF
V gene: TRBV10-3
clone size: -
D gene: TRBD1
J gene: TRBJ1-2

CDR3 DNA: TGTGCCAGCAGTTACTCTGAACAGAATCAGCCCCAGCATTTT
CDR3 protein: CASSYSEQNQPQHF
V gene: TRBV6-6
clone size: -
D gene: -
J gene: TRBJ1-5

CDR3 DNA: TGTGCCAGCAGCTTGGACTTCAGGGGGCCCGGTGAAAAACTGTTTTTT
CDR3 protein: CASSLDFRGPGEKLFF
V gene: TRBV5-4
clone size: -
D gene: TRBD1
J gene: TRBJ1-4

CDR3 DNA: TGCGCCAGCAGTAACAGGGCTGGCTACACCTTC
CDR3 protein: CASSNRAGYTF
V gene: TRBV10-1
clone size: -
D gene: -
J gene: TRBJ1-2

CDR3 DNA: TGTGCCAGCAGCCTAATGAGGAGTGAAGCTTTCTTT
CDR3 protein: CASSLMRSEAFF
V gene: TRBV7-2
clone size: -
D gene: -
J gene: TRBJ1-1

CDR3 DNA: TGTGCCAGCAGCTTAGGGGACAGCTATGGCTACACCTTC
CDR3 protein: CASSLGDSYGYTF
V gene: TRBV7-9
clone size: -
D gene: TRBD1
J gene: TRBJ1-2

CDR3 DNA: TGCGCCAGCAGCCGGTATGAGAGTAGCAATCAGCCCCAGCATTTT
CDR3 protein: CASSRYESSNQPQHF
V gene: TRBV4-1
clone size: few
D gene: -
J gene: TRBJ1-5

CDR3 DNA: TGCAGCGCTCTCGGGACTAGCTCGTCCTACAATGAGCAGTTCTTC
CDR3 protein: CSALGTSSSYNEQFF
V gene: TRBV29-1
clone size: -
D gene: TRBD2
J gene: TRBJ2-1

CDR3 DNA: TGTGCCAGCAGCTTAGGCAGGAAGGTATCGACAGATACGCAGTATTTT
CDR3 protein: CASSLGRKVSTDTQYF
V gene: TRBV7-3
clone size: -
D gene: -
J gene: TRBJ2-3

CDR3 DNA: TGCGCCAGCAGTGATATGACGTCGGGCGAGCAGTACTTC
CDR3 protein: CASSDMTSGEQYF
V gene: TRBV10-1
clone size: -
D gene: -
J gene: TRBJ2-7

CDR3 DNA: TGTGCCAGCAGCCCGTCTCGGTCCGTTCCAGGTCAGCCCCAGCATTTT
CDR3 protein: CASSPSRSVPGQPQHF
V gene: TRBV7-9
clone size: -
D gene: -
J gene: TRBJ1-5

CDR3 DNA: TGTGCCAGTAGTATACTTCCTGGGGGGGACACTGAAGCTTTCTTT
CDR3 protein: CASSILPGGDTEAFF
V gene: TRBV19
clone size: -
D gene: -
J gene: TRBJ1-1

CDR3 DNA: TGTGCCAGCAGTGAACAGGCAACTAATGAAAAACTGTTTTTT
CDR3 protein: CASSEQATNEKLFF
V gene: TRBV6-4
clone size: -
D gene: -
J gene: TRBJ1-4

CDR3 DNA: TGCGCCAGCAGCCAAGATAGCCTAGCGGGATCTAGCTCCTACGAGCAGTACTTC
CDR3 protein: CASSQDSLAGSSSYEQYF
V gene: TRBV4-1
clone size: -
D gene: TRBD2
J gene: TRBJ2-7

CDR3 DNA: TGTGCCAGCAGCGTGGGACGGAGAAATCAGCCCCAGCATTTT
CDR3 protein: CASSVGRRNQPQHF
V gene: TRBV5-8
clone size: once
D gene: -
J gene: TRBJ1-5

CDR3 DNA: TGCGCCAGCAGCCAGTCCCCCGGCGGGGGGGCCTTCAATGAGCAGTTCTTC
CDR3 protein: CASSQSPGGGAFNEQFF
V gene: TRBV4-1
clone size: -
D gene: TRBD2
J gene: TRBJ2-1

CDR3 DNA: TGTGCCATCAGTGAAGGAATAGCCAACTATGGCTACACCTTC
CDR3 protein: CAISEGIANYGYTF
V gene: TRBV10-3
clone size: -
D gene: -
J gene: TRBJ1-2

CDR3 DNA: TGTGCCAGTCGTAAACGAGCAGCGGACACTGAAGCTTTCTTT
CDR3 protein: CASRKRAADTEAFF
V gene: TRBV25-1
clone size: -
D gene: -
J gene: TRBJ1-1

CDR3 DNA: TGTGCCACCAGCAGAGATGGGACAGGGTTTTACAATGAGCAGTTCTTC
CDR3 protein: CATSRDGTGFYNEQFF
V gene: TRBV15
clone size: -
D gene: TRBD1
J gene: TRBJ2-1

CDR3 DNA: TGCGCCAGCAGCTTGGGACAGGTTTACGAGCAGTACTTC
CDR3 protein: CASSLGQVYEQYF
V gene: TRBV5-1
clone size: -
D gene: -
J gene: TRBJ2-7

CDR3 DNA: TGTGCCAGTAGTATGGCTGGGGGGGATACGCAGTATTTT
CDR3 protein: CASSMAGGDTQYF
V gene: TRBV19
clone size: -
D gene: -
J gene: TRBJ2-3

CDR3 DNA: TGTGCCAGCAGCCAAGAAGCGGGAGGAGGCTACGAGCAGTACTTC
CDR3 protein: CASSQEAGGGYEQYF
V gene: TRBV3-1/TRBV3-2
clone size: -
D gene: TRBD2
J gene: TRBJ2-7

CDR3 DNA: TGTGCCAGCAGTTACTTCGGGGAGCCCTCCTCTGAAAAACTGTTTTTT
CDR3 protein: CASSYFGEPSSEKLFF
V gene: TRBV6-5
clone size: -
D gene: -
J gene: TRBJ1-4

CDR3 DNA: TGTGCCAGCAGCTTAGGTGTGGACCTAGCGGGTCCAGAGACCCAGTACTTC
CDR3 protein: CASSLGVDLAGPETQYF
V gene: TRBV7-2
clone size: -
D gene: TRBD2
J gene: TRBJ2-5

CDR3 DNA: TGCGCCAGCAGCCCGCAGGGGGGTAAGACCCAGTACTTC
CDR3 protein: CASSPQGGKTQYF
V gene: TRBV5-1
clone size: -
D gene: -
J gene: TRBJ2-5

CDR3 DNA: TGTGCCAGCTCACCAGTGGGGGGCACTGAAGCTTTCTTT
CDR3 protein: CASSPVGGTEAFF
V gene: TRBV18
clone size: -
D gene: -
J gene: TRBJ1-1

CDR3 DNA: TGTGCCAGCAGCTGGAGTAGGGGCTCAGATACGCAGTATTTT
CDR3 protein: CASSWSRGSDTQYF
V gene: TRBV5-8
clone size: -
D gene: -
J gene: TRBJ2-3

CDR3 DNA: TGTGCCAGCGTATCCAGGCGGGGTCATGGCTACACCTTC
CDR3 protein: CASVSRRGHGYTF
V gene: TRBV28
clone size: -
D gene: -
J gene: TRBJ1-2

CDR3 DNA: TGTGCGAGGGAGAACAGAGACTATGGCTACACCTTC
CDR3 protein: CARENRDYGYTF
V gene: TRBV28
clone size: -
D gene: -
J gene: TRBJ1-2

CDR3 DNA: TGTGCCAGCACCCCGGGACAGGGAGAGAACGAGCAGTACTTC
CDR3 protein: CASTPGQGENEQYF
V gene: TRBV14
clone size: -
D gene: TRBD1
J gene: TRBJ2-7

CDR3 DNA: TGCAGCGCCTGGGACAGAGGTGGCTACACCTTC
CDR3 protein: CSAWDRGGYTF
V gene: TRBV29-1
clone size: once
D gene: TRBD1
J gene: TRBJ1-2